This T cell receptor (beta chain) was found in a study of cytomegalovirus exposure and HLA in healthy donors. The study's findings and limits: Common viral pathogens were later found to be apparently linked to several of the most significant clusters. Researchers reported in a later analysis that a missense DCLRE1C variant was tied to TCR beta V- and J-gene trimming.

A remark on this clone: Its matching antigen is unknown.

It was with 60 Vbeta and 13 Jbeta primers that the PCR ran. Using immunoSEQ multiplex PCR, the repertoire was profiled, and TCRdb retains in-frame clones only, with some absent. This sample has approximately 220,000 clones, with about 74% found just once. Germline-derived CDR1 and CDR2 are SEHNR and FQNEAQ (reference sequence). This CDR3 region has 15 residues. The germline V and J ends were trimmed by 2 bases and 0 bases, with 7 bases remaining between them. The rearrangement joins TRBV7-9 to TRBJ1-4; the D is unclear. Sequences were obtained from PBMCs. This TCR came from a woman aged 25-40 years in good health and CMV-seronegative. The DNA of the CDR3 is TGTGCCAGCAGCTTAAACGTAGCAACTAATGAAAAACTGTTTTTT. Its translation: CASSLNVATNEKLFF.